Listed below are T cell receptor beta chains from one sample, sequenced in a study of T cell responses to AZD1222 COVID-19 vaccine. Repertoires were generated with immunoSEQ multiplex PCR, while TCRdb's copy carries only in-frame clones and drops some. This table holds 130,000 or so clones, around 90% found once. This sample comprised peripheral blood, obtained 28 days after the second AZD1222 dose. Source of these receptors: an adult who received the AZD1222 COVID-19 vaccine. The CDR3 runs from the conserved cysteine through the conserved F or W. The D gene is left open where the match is weak. Expanded clones are given a class, and other clones once, few, many or no size at all.

d_gene | abundance | j_gene | v_gene | CDR3nt | CDR3aa
. | . | TRBJ2-1 | TRBV11-2 | TGTGCCAGCAGCACGGACGGGAGAGAGCAGTTCTTC | CASSTDGREQFF
. | . | TRBJ2-1 | TRBV24-1 | TGTGCCACCAGTGATTCCCCAGTAAATGAGCAGTTCTTC | CATSDSPVNEQFF
. | . | TRBJ2-6 | TRBV4-2 | TGTGCCAGCAGCCAGGACAGCTCTGGGGCCAACGTCCTGACTTTC | CASSQDSSGANVLTF
. | few | TRBJ2-7 | TRBV7-2 | TGTGCCAGCACCGAGAGTGGGGCCTACTCCTACGAGCAGTACTTC | CASTESGAYSYEQYF
TRBD2 | . | TRBJ2-7 | TRBV19 | TGTGCCAGTTCCCTTAGCGGGAGGACGACCTACGAGCAGTACTTC | CASSLSGRTTYEQYF
. | . | TRBJ1-5 | TRBV3-1/TRBV3-2 | TGTGCCAGCAGCCTACAGGATCAGCCCCAGCATTTT | CASSLQDQPQHF
. | . | TRBJ1-5 | TRBV19 | TGTGCCAGTAGTCTCAGGGAGAATAGCAATCAGCCCCAGCATTTT | CASSLRENSNQPQHF
. | . | TRBJ2-1 | TRBV19 | TGTGCCAGTAGCAATGAAGCTGAGCAGTTCTTC | CASSNEAEQFF
. | . | TRBJ1-5 | TRBV27 | TGTGCCAGCAGTTATCAGGCCCCAGCAATCTATAGCAATCAGCCCCAGCATTTT | CASSYQAPAIYSNQPQHF
. | . | TRBJ1-6 | TRBV11-2 | TGTGCCAGCAGCTTAGACGGGCCGGGGAACTCACCCCTCCACTTT | CASSLDGPGNSPLHF
. | once | TRBJ1-1 | TRBV6-5 | TGTGCCAGCAGGGGGGCGTCCGCAGGGAGGACTGAAGCTTTCTTT | CASRGASAGRTEAFF
. | once | TRBJ1-1 | TRBV27 | TGTGCCAGCAGTATGGGGCCGAACACTGAAGCTTTCTTT | CASSMGPNTEAFF
. | . | TRBJ2-5 | TRBV15 | TGTGCCACCAGCAGAGATCTCAGGGAGACCCAGTACTTC | CATSRDLRETQYF
TRBD2 | . | TRBJ2-1 | TRBV11-2 | TGTGCCAGCAGCCAGAGCGGGTACGGACTAGAGCTCTTC | CASSQSGYGLELF
TRBD1 | . | TRBJ2-1 | TRBV18 | TGTGCCACCAGATCACCGGGACAGGGATACAATGAGCAGTTCTTC | CATRSPGQGYNEQFF
. | . | TRBJ1-4 | TRBV5-1 | TGCGCCAGCAGCTTGGCCGGACAGAGTCCTGAAAAACTGTTTTTT | CASSLAGQSPEKLFF
TRBD1 | . | TRBJ1-4 | TRBV19 | TGTGCCAGTAGCCCAGGGGGCTTCGTCGAAAAACTGTTTTTT | CASSPGGFVEKLFF
TRBD1 | few | TRBJ2-7 | TRBV5-4 | TGTGCCAGCAGCCTACCAGGGGGTAACTACGAGCAGTACTTC | CASSLPGGNYEQYF
. | . | TRBJ2-7 | TRBV4-3 | TGCGCCAGCAGCCAAGATCTAAACGGCCCCCGGTCTTACGAGCAGTACTTC | CASSQDLNGPRSYEQYF
. | once | TRBJ2-7 | TRBV7-2 | TGTGCCAGCAGCTTATCCGGGGAATTCCTCGAGCAGTACTTC | CASSLSGEFLEQYF